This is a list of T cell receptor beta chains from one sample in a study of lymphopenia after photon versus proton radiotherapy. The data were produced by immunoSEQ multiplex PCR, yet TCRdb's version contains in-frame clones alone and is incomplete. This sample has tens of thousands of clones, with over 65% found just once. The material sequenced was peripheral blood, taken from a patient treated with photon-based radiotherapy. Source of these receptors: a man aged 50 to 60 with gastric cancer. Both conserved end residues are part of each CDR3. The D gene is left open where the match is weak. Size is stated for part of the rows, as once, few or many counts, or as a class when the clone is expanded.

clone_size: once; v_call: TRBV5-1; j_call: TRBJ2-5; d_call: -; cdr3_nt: TGCGCCAGCAGCGGGGGCAGGGGCAGCCAAGAGACCCAGTACTTC; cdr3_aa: CASSGGRGSQETQYF
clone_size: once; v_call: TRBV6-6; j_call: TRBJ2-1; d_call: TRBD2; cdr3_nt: TGTGCCAGCAGTTCGGGACTAGCGGGGTACAATGAGCAGTTCTTC; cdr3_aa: CASSSGLAGYNEQFF
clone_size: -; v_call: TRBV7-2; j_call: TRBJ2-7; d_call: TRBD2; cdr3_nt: TGTGCCAGCAGCTTTTTAGGACTAGCAGTCGGTGTGCAGTACTTC; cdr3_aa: CASSFLGLAVGVQYF
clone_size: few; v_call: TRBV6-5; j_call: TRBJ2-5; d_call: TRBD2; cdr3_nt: TGTGCCAGCAGTTCCGGGACTAGCGCCCAAGGGGAGACCCAGTACTTC; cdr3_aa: CASSSGTSAQGETQYF
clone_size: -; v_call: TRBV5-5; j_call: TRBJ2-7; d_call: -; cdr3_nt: TGTGCCAGCAGCCCCCGTGGAGGGGCCACAACCTACGAGCAGTACTTC; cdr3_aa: CASSPRGGATTYEQYF
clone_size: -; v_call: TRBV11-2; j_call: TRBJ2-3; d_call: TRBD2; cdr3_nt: TGTGCCAGCAGTCCATGGGGGGGAGGGGACACAGATACGCAGTATTTT; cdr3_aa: CASSPWGGGDTDTQYF
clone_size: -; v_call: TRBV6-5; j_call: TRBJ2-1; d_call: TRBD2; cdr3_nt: TGTGCCAGCAGTCCCGGGACTAGCGGGACCAATGAGCAGTTCTTC; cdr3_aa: CASSPGTSGTNEQFF
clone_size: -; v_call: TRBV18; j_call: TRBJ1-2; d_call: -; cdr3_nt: TGTGCCAGCTCACCGGGGGAGAATTATGGCTACACCTTC; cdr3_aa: CASSPGENYGYTF
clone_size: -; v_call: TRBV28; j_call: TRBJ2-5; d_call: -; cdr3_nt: TGTGCCAGCAGTACTCGGGACTTTCAAGAGACCCAGTACTTC; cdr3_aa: CASSTRDFQETQYF
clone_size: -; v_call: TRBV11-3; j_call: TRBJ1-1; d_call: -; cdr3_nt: TGTGCCAGCAGCCCCCCTGGGGGCCATGAAGCTTTCTTT; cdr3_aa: CASSPPGGHEAFF
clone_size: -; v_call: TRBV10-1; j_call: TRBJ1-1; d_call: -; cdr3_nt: TGCGCCAGCAGTGAGTCGAGGACTCTACTGAACACTGAAGCTTTCTTT; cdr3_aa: CASSESRTLLNTEAFF
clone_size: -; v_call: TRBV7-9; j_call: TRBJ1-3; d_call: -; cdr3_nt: TGTGCCAGCAGCGCGAACGACCTTTTTGGAAACACCATATATTTT; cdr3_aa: CASSANDLFGNTIYF
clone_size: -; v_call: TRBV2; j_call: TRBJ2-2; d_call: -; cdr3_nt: TGTGCCAGCACCCCCCTGGGACATACCGGGGAGCTGTTTTTT; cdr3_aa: CASTPLGHTGELFF
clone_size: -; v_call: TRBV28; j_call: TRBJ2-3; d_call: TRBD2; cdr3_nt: TGTGCCAGCAGTTTGACTAGCGGGGAGGATGCAGATACGCAGTATTTT; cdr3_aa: CASSLTSGEDADTQYF
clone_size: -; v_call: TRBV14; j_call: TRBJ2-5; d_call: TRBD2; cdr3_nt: TGTGCCAGCAGCCACTGGACTAGCGGGAGAGGGGAGACCCAGTACTTC; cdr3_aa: CASSHWTSGRGETQYF
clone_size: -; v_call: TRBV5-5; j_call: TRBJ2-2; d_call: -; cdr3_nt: TGTGCCAGCAGCTTCGAGACTAAAAACACCGGGGAGCTGTTTTTT; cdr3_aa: CASSFETKNTGELFF
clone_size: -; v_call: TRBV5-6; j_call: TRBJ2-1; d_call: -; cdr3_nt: TGTGCCAGCAGCTTGGAATTCGAGTTCCGGGAGCAGTTCTTC; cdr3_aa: CASSLEFEFREQFF
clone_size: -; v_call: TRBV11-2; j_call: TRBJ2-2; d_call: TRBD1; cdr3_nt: TGTGCCAGCAGCATACAGGGGAGAACCGGGGAGCTGTTTTTT; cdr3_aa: CASSIQGRTGELFF
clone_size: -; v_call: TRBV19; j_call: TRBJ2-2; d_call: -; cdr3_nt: TGTGCCAGTAGTCACGCGATGACCGGGGAGCTGTTTTTT; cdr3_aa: CASSHAMTGELFF
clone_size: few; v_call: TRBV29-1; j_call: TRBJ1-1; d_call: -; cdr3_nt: TGCAGCGTTGGGGAAACTGCGAGTACTGAAGCTTTCTTT; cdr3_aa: CSVGETASTEAFF
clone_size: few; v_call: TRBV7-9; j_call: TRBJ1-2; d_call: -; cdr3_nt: TGTGCCAGCAGCTTAAAAGATCGGGGGTACACCTTC; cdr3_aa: CASSLKDRGYTF
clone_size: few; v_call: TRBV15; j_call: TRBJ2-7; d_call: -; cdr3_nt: TGTGCCACCAGCAACGGGGACTCCTACGAGCAGTACTTC; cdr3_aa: CATSNGDSYEQYF
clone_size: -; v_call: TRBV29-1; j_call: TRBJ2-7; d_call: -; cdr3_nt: TGCAGCGTTGAACAAACTCCCTACGAGCAGTACTTC; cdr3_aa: CSVEQTPYEQYF
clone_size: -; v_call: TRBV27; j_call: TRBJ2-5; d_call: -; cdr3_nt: TGTGCCAGCAGTTTCCTGGGAGAAGAGACCCAGTACTTC; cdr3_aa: CASSFLGEETQYF
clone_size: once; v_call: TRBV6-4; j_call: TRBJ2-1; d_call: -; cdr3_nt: TGTGCCAGCAGTGACTCGCCGGGGGCCAACAATGAGCAGTTCTTC; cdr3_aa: CASSDSPGANNEQFF
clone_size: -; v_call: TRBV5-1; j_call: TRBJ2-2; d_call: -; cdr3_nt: TGCGCCAGCAGCTGGGGGCAGGGCACCGGGGAGCTGTTTTTT; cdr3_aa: CASSWGQGTGELFF
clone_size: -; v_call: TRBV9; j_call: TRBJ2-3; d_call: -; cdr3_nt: TGTGCCAGCAGCGTAGCCGGTGGCCGGGCAGATACGCAGTATTTT; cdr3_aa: CASSVAGGRADTQYF
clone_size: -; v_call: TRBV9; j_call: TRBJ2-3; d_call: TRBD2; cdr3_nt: TGTGCCAGCAGCGTGGCTAGCGGTAGCACAGATACGCAGTATTTT; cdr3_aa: CASSVASGSTDTQYF
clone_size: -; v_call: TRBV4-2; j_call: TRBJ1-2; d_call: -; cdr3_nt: TGTGCCAGCAGCCCAGAGGGTGCAGCTAACTATGGCTACACCTTC; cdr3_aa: CASSPEGAANYGYTF
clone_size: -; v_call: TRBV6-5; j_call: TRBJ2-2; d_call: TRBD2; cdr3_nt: TGTGCCAGCAGTTACGACTTCAGCGGGAGTCCCGGGGAGCTGTTTTTT; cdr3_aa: CASSYDFSGSPGELFF
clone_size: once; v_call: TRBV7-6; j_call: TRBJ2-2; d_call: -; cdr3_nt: TGTGCCAGCAGCTTCCCCCCCGGTTGGACCGGGGAGCTGTTTTTT; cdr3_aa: CASSFPPGWTGELFF
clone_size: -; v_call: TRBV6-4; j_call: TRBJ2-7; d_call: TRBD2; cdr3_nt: TGTGCCAGCAGTGAGAAAGCGGGAGGCACCTACGAGCAGTACTTC; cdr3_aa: CASSEKAGGTYEQYF
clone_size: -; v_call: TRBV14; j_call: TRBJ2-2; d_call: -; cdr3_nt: TGTGCCAGCAGCCACAGGGTTGGGGTCGGGGAGCTGTTTTTT; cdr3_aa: CASSHRVGVGELFF
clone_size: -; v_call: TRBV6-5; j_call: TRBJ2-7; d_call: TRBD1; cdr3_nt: TGTGCCAGCAGTTGGGACAGGGAGATGGACGAGCAGTACTTC; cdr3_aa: CASSWDREMDEQYF
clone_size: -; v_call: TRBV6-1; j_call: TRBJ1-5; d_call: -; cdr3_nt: TGTGCCAGCAGTGCGACGACAGGTGACAATCAGCCCCAGCATTTT; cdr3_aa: CASSATTGDNQPQHF
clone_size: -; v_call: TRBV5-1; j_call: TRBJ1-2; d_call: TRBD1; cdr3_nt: TGCGCCAGCAGCTCCTACCGGGACAGGATACCCTATGGCTACACCTTC; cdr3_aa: CASSSYRDRIPYGYTF
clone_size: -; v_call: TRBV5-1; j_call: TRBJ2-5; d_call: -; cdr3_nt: TGCGCCAGCAGCTTTTCGGAGGGAGGACGTGGAGAGACCCAGTACTTC; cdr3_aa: CASSFSEGGRGETQYF
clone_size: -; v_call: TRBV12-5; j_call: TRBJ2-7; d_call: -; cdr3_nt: TGTGCTAGTGGGCCCTCTGTAACTCAGGTCGGGGCTAGCGACGAGCAGTACTTC; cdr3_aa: CASGPSVTQVGASDEQYF
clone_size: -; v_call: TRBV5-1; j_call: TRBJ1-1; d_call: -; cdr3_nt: TGCGCCAGCAGCTTACAATACAGGGCTAACACTGAAGCTTTCTTT; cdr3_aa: CASSLQYRANTEAFF
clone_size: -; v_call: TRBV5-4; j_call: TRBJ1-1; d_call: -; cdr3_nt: TGTGCCAGCAGCTTGGGGTTTGAAGCTTTCTTT; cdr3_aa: CASSLGFEAFF
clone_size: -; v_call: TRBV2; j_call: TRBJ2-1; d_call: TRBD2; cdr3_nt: TGTGCCAGCAGCCAACTAGCGGGAGGGTATAATGAGCAGTTCTTC; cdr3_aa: CASSQLAGGYNEQFF
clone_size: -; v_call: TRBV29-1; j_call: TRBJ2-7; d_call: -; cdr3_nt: TGCAGCGTTGAAGCCCTAGATGCGGACGAGCAGTACTTC; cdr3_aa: CSVEALDADEQYF
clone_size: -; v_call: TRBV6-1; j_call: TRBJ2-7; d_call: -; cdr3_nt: TGTGCCAGCAGTGAGGTCGGGGACGAGCAGTACTTC; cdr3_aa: CASSEVGDEQYF
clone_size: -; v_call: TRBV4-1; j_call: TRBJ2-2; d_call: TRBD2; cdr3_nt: TGCGCCAGCAGCCATCGGACTAGCGGGAGGAAGAACACCGGGGAGCTGTTTTTT; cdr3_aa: CASSHRTSGRKNTGELFF
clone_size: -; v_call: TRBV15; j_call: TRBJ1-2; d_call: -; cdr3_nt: TGTGCCACCAGCAGAGATACTAACTATGGCTACACCTTC; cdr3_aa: CATSRDTNYGYTF
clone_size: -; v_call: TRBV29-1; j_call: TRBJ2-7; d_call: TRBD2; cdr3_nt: TGCAGCGCCAATACGGGGACTAGCATCTACGAGCAGTACTTC; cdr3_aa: CSANTGTSIYEQYF
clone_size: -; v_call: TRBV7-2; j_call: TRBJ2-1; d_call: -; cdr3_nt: TGTGCCAGCAGACCCCCGGGGCTAGCCAGCAATGAGCAGTTCTTC; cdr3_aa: CASRPPGLASNEQFF
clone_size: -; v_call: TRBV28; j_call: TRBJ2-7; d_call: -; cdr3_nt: TGTGCCAGCAGTTCCGCGGGCTACGAGCAGTACTTC; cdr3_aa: CASSSAGYEQYF
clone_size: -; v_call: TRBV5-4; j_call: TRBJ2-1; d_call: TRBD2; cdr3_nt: TGTGCCAGCAGCCCGAGACTAGCGGGAGGTCAGGATAATGAGCAGTTCTTC; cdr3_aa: CASSPRLAGGQDNEQFF